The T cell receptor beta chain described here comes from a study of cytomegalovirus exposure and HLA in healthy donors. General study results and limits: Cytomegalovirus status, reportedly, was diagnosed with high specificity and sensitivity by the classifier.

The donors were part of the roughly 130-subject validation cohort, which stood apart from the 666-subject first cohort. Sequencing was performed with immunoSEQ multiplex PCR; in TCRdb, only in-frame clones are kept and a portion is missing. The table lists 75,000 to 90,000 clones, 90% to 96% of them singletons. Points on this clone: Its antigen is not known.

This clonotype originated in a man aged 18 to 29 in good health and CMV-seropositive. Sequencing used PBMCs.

The CDR3 DNA follows: TGTGCCAGCAGCGGGGGGGGCGCAAATGGAAACACCATATATTTT. Protein: CASSGGGANGNTIYF. The V and J genes are TRBV9 and TRBJ1-3; D possibly corresponds to TRBD1 (6 bases). This CDR3 contains 15 residues. Trimming cost V 3 bases and J 3 bases, with 13 bases left between them. Germline CDR1 and CDR2: SGDLS and YYNGEE.